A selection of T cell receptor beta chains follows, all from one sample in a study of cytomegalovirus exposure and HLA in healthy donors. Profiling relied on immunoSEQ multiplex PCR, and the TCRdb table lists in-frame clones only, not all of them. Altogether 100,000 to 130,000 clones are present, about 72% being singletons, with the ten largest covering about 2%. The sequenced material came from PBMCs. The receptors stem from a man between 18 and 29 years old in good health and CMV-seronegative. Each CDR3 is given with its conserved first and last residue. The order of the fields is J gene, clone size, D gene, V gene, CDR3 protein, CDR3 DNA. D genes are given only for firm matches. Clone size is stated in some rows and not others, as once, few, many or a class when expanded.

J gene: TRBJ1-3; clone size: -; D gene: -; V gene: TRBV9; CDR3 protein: CASSVDRASGNTIYF; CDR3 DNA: TGTGCCAGCAGCGTAGACAGGGCCTCTGGAAACACCATATATTTT
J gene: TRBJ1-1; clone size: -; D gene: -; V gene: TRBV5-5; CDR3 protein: CASSLAGWDTEAFF; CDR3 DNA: TGTGCCAGCAGCTTGGCGGGGTGGGACACTGAAGCTTTCTTT
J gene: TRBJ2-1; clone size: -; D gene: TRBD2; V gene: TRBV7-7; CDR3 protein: CASSAGLAEYNEQFF; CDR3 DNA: TGTGCTAGCAGCGCCGGACTAGCGGAGTACAATGAGCAGTTCTTC
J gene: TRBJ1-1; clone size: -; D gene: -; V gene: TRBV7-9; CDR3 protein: CSSSLRAGYMNTEAFF; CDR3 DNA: TGTTCCAGCAGCTTACGGGCAGGGTACATGAACACTGAAGCTTTCTTT
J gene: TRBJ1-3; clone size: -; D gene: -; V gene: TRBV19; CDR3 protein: CASSISHGQYSGNTIYF; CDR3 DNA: TGTGCCAGTAGTATTTCCCACGGACAATACTCTGGAAACACCATATATTTT
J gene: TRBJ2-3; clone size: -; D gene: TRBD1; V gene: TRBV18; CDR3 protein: CASSPDRGTDTQYF; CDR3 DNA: TGTGCCAGCTCACCGGACAGGGGAACAGATACGCAGTATTTT
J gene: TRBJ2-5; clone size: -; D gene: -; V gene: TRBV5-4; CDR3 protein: CASSSGGRREGAQQYF; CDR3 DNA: TGTGCCAGCAGCTCCGGGGGGCGCAGGGAAGGGGCCCAGCAGTACTTC
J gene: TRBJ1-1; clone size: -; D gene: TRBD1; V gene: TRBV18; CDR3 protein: CASSQKTGAEAFF; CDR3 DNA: TGTGCCAGCTCACAAAAGACAGGGGCTGAAGCTTTCTTT
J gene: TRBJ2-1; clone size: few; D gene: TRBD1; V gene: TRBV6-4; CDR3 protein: CASSEGTGGYNEQFF; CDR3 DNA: TGTGCCAGCAGTGAAGGAACAGGGGGCTACAATGAGCAGTTCTTC
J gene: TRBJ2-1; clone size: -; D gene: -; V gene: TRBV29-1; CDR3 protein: CSVDRVSSYNEQFF; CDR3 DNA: TGCAGCGTTGACCGGGTAAGCTCCTACAATGAGCAGTTCTTC
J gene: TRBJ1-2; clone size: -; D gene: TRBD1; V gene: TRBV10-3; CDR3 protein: CAISGARDRTNYGYTF; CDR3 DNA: TGTGCCATCAGTGGGGCCCGGGACAGAACTAACTATGGCTACACCTTC
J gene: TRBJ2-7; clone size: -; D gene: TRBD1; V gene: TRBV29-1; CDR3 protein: CSAVGGTGAYEQYF; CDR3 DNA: TGCAGCGCAGTAGGCGGGACAGGGGCCTACGAGCAGTACTTC
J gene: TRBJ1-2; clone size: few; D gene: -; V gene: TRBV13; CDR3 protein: CASSSGPRGYTF; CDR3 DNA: TGTGCCAGCAGCTCGGGTCCCCGTGGCTACACCTTC
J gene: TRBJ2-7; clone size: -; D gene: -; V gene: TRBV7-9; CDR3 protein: CASSLRVQDEQYF; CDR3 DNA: TGTGCCAGCAGCTTAAGAGTACAGGACGAGCAGTACTTC
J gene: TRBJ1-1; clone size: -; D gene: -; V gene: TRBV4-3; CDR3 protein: CASSQVVLNTEAFF; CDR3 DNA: TGCGCCAGCAGCCAAGTAGTACTGAACACTGAAGCTTTCTTT
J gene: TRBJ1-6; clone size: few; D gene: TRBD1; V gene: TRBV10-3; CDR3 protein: CAISQTGARSPLHF; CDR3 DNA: TGTGCCATCAGTCAGACAGGGGCGCGTTCACCCCTCCACTTT
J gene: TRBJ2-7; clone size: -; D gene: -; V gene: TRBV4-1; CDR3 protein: CASSQELTGYHYEQYF; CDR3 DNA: TGCGCCAGCAGCCAAGAACTGACAGGTTACCACTACGAGCAGTACTTC
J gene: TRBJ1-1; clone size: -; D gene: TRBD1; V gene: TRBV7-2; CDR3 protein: CASSQVVGTGFFF; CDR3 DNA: TGTGCCAGCAGCCAAGTGGTAGGGACAGGTTTTTTCTTT
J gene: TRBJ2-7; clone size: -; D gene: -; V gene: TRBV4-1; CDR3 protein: CASSQVTGSYEQYF; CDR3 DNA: TGCGCCAGCAGCCAAGTAACAGGCTCCTACGAGCAGTACTTC
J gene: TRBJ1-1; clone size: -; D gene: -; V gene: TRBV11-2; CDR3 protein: CASTTGTEAFF; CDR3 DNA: TGTGCCAGCACTACCGGGACTGAAGCTTTCTTT
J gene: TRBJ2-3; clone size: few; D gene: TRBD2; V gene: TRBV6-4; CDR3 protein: CASSDSGGADTQYF; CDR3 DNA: TGTGCCAGCAGTGATAGCGGGGGGGCCGATACGCAGTATTTT
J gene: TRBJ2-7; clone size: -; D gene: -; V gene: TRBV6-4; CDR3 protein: CASNRGGGLASSYEQYF; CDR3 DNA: TGTGCCAGCAACAGAGGGGGGGGCCTAGCGAGCTCCTACGAGCAGTACTTC
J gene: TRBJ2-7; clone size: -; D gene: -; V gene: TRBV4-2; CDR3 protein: CASSQDWDNYEQYF; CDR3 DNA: TGTGCCAGCAGCCAAGATTGGGACAACTACGAGCAGTACTTC
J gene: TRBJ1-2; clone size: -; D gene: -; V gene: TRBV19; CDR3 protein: CASRDRNYGYPF; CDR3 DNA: TGTGCCAGTAGAGACAGGAACTATGGCTACCCCTTC
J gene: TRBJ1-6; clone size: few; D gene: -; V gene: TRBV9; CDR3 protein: CASSVGPTPNSPLHF; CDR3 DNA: TGTGCCAGCAGCGTAGGTCCGACTCCGAATTCACCCCTCCACTTT
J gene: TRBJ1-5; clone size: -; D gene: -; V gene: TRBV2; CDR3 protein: CASSHSFGPQHF; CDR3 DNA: TGTGCCAGCAGTCACAGTTTTGGGCCCCAGCATTTT
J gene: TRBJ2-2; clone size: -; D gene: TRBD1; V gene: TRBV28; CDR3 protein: CASSPAGTVDTGELFF; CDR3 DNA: TGTGCCAGCAGTCCGGCTGGGACAGTAGACACCGGGGAGCTGTTTTTT
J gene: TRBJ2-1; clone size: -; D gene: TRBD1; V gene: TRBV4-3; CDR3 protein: CASSEGLTGWGHNEQFF; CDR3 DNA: TGCGCCAGCAGCGAAGGGTTGACAGGGTGGGGACACAATGAGCAGTTCTTC
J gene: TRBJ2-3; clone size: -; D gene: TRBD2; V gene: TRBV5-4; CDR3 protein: CASSRGGVADTQYF; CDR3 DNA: TGTGCCAGCAGCCGGGGGGGGGTGGCAGATACGCAGTATTTT
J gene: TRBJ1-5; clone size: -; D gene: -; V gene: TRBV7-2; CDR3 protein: CASSLGRYSNQPQHF; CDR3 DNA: TGTGCCAGCAGCTTAGGGAGGTATAGCAATCAGCCCCAGCATTTT
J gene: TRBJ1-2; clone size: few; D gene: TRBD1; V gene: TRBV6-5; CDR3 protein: CASRKQGAGGYTF; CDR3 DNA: TGTGCCAGCAGGAAACAGGGGGCAGGGGGCTACACCTTC
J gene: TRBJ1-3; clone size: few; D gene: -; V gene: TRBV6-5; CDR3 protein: CATQGSSGNTIYF; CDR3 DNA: TGTGCCACCCAGGGCAGCTCTGGAAACACCATATATTTT
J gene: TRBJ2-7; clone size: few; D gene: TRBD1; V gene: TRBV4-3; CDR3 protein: CASSQSTGTGNYEQYF; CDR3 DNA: TGCGCCAGCAGCCAAAGCACCGGGACAGGCAACTACGAGCAGTACTTC
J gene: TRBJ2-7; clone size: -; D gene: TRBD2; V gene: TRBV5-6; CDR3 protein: CASSLAGGTDYEQYF; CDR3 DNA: TGTGCCAGCAGTTTGGCGGGGGGAACGGACTACGAGCAGTACTTC
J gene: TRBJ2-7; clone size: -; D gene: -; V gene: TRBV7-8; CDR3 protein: CASSFGRGGCEQYF; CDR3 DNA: TGTGCCAGCAGCTTTGGTCGTGGAGGATGCGAGCAGTACTTC
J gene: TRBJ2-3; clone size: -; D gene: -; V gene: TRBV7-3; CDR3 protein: CASSRAGTGTQYF; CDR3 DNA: TGTGCCAGCAGCCGAGCAGGAACAGGTACGCAGTATTTT
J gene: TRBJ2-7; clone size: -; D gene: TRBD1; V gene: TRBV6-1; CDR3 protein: CASSSGTEIYEQYF; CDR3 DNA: TGTGCCAGCAGCTCCGGGACAGAAATCTACGAGCAGTACTTC